The 17 T cell receptor beta chains below come from one sample, sequenced in a study of blood T cells in healthy people across ages. Next came a second PCR, run for roughly 6 to 11 cycles, which used a sample-barcoded 5' primer along with a J-beta primer mix. Each CDR3 protein gets one entry after TCRdb re-called the 5' RACE reads with MiXCR. The sample has hundreds of thousands of distinct CDR3 sequences; roughly 53% are singletons. The source material was blood. The receptors come from a man in his 60s in good health.

This chain uses TRBV6-2 or TRBV6-3 with TRBJ2-7; 8 positions match TRBD2. V lost 5 bases, J lost 4 bases, and 10 bases stayed unmatched. Germline loops: CDR1 MNHEY, CDR2 SVGEGT. The CDR3 runs 15 residues. In nucleotides, the CDR3 is TGTGCCAGCAGTGACCCGGGGGGGCCGGAGTACGAGCAGTACTTC. As protein: CASSDPGGPEYEQYF.

This clonotype is a singleton in its sample. The CDR3 coding sequence is TGTGCCAGCAGCGCCCTAGCGGGGGGGCCGGATACGCAGTATTTT. Translation: CASSALAGGPDTQYF. V is TRBV11-2 and J is TRBJ2-3, with TRBD2 matching 12 bases. CDR1 and CDR2 from the germline V gene are SGHAT and FQNNGV. CDR3 length: 15 residues. V shed 5 bases, J shed 6 bases, and the junction held 6 bases outside the gene matches.

Points on this clonotype: Compared with germline, one end of the junction differs, possibly owing to a read error. The chain combines TRBV5-6 with TRBJ2-5; 11 positions match TRBD1. CDR3 size: 14 residues. Germline V gene lookup returns CDR1 SGHDT and CDR2 YYEEEE. The CDR3 nucleotides are TGTGCCAGCAGCTTGGGGACAGGGGGCGCAAGGGGTCACTTC. Residues: CASSLGTGGARGHF.

The chain couples TRBV27 to TRBJ2-7; 13 bases match TRBD2. The ends lost 4 bases at V and 7 bases at J; junction bases unmatched: 19. Germline V gene sequence: CDR1 MNHEY, CDR2 SMNVEV (reference sequence). CDR3 length: 19 residues. CDR3 nucleotides: TGTGCCAGCAGTTCCTTGACTAGCGGGGGGAAAAGCTCCTACAATGAGCAGTACTTC. Translating gives CASSSLTSGGKSSYNEQYF.

This chain links TRBV6-5 with TRBJ1-2; TRBD1 matches 7 bases. V lost 0 bases to trimming and J lost 2 bases; unmatched junction nucleotides: 3. The CDR3 covers 15 residues. Germline V gives CDR1 MNHEY, CDR2 SVGAGI. The CDR3 loop reads CASSYSLGGNYGYTF. The CDR3 region has the DNA TGTGCCAGCAGTTACTCGCTAGGGGGCAACTATGGCTACACCTTC.

This chain links TRBV5-1 with TRBJ1-4; 7 bases match TRBD1. This CDR3 is 16 amino acids long. With V trimmed by 1 base and J by 8 bases, 11 bases remained unmatched. The germline V gene encodes CDR1 SGHRS and CDR2 YFSETQ. In DNA form, the CDR3 reads TGCGCCAGCAGCTTGAACCCCGACAGGGACGGCGAAAAACTGTTTTTT. Translating it yields CASSLNPDRDGEKLFF. Full variable domain (outside the CDR3, taken from reference TRBV5-1 and TRBJ1-4): KAGVTQTPRYLIKTRGQQVTLSCSPISGHRSVSWYQQTPGQGLQFLFEYFSETQRNKGNFPGRFSGRQFSNSRSEMNVSTLELGDSALYLCASSLNPDRDGEKLFFGSGTQLSVL.

A note on this clonotype: Compared with germline, one end of the junction differs, possibly owing to a read error. V gene TRBV27 combines with J gene TRBJ2-1; a weak D match, TRBD1 (5 bases). Germline V lookup: CDR1 MNHEY, CDR2 SMNVEV (reference sequence). This CDR3 spans 17 amino acids. CDR3 sequence: CASSPRPGQGAYDEQFF. The CDR3, as DNA: TGTGCCAGCAGTCCTCGCCCAGGGCAAGGGGCCTACGATGAGCAGTTCTTC.

This clonotype has at least ten counts. The chain is built from TRBV20-1 and TRBJ2-5; 9 nucleotides agree with TRBD2. The CDR3 runs to 14 residues. Per germline, CDR1 DFQATT and CDR2 SNEGSKA (reference sequence). V lost 5 bases and J lost 1; bases outside the gene matches: 5. The CDR3 nucleotides are TGCAGTGCTCGGGAGGGACTAGCCCAAGAGACCCAGTACTTC. Its protein product is CSAREGLAQETQYF.

This chain joins TRBV27 and TRBJ2-5, with D possibly matching TRBD2 (7 bases). Trimming shortened V by 6 bases and J by 3 bases, and 14 bases separated the two germline ends. The germline CDR1 and CDR2 sequences are MNHEY and SMNVEV (reference sequence). The CDR3 covers 14 residues. For the CDR3, the DNA is TGTGCCAGCAGCCCCTGGGGGGGCGAAGAGACCCAGTACTTC. The encoded protein is CASSPWGGEETQYF.

There are many counts of this clonotype. The V and J genes are TRBV14 and TRBJ2-7, with TRBD2 matching over 9 bases. This CDR3 has 16 residues. Germline loops: CDR1 SGHDN, CDR2 FVKESK. The ends lost 4 bases at V and 5 bases at J; junction bases unmatched: 12. This CDR3 is CASSLRGGAWTNEQYF. DNA for the CDR3: TGTGCCAGCAGCCTACGCGGGGGGGCCTGGACCAACGAGCAGTACTTC. Drawing the rest from reference TRBV14 and TRBJ2-7, the complete variable domain is EAGVTQFPSHSVIEKGQTVTLRCDPISGHDNLYWYRRVMGKEIKFLLHFVKESKQDESGMPNNRFLAERTGGTYSTLKVQPAELEDSGVYFCASSLRGGAWTNEQYFGPGTRLTVT.

The rearrangement uses TRBV24-1 and TRBJ2-3; D is uncertain. Germline V gives CDR1 KGHDR, CDR2 SFDVKD. V lost 8 bases, J lost 0 bases, and 8 bases lay in between. CDR3 length: 13 residues. The CDR3 spells CATNGRSTDTQYF. In DNA form, the CDR3 reads TGTGCCACCAACGGACGGAGCACAGATACGCAGTATTTT.

The V call is TRBV7-2, the J call TRBJ2-1; D may be TRBD2 (6 bases). Trimming stripped 2 bases from V and 0 bases from J, with 8 bases between. In germline, CDR1 is SGHTA, CDR2 FQGNSA. The CDR3 has 15 residues. CDR3: CASSLRGTSYNEQFF. As DNA, the CDR3 is TGTGCCAGCAGCTTACGGGGGACCTCCTACAATGAGCAGTTCTTC.

This clonotype was recorded a few times. The chain employs TRBV2 and TRBJ1-2, with 7 bases lining up with TRBD1. There are 15 residues in the CDR3. Germline CDR1 is SNHLY and CDR2 is FYNNEI. J lost 3 bases, V lost 5 bases, and 9 bases had no gene match. CDR3: CASSWGRGTDYGYTF. The DNA of the CDR3 is TGTGCCAGCAGTTGGGGTCGGGGGACAGACTATGGCTACACCTTC.

In this sample, this clonotype turned up a few times. The chain carries TRBV5-1 and TRBJ2-3, with D tentatively TRBD1 or TRBD2 (6 bases each). CDR3 length: 14 amino acids. V lost 4 bases to trimming and J lost 4 bases, with 13 bases between them. Germline CDR1 SGHRS, CDR2 YFSETQ. The CDR3 reads CASSRPGASDTQYF. The DNA for the CDR3 is TGCGCCAGCAGCCGACCGGGGGCATCAGATACGCAGTATTTT.

In this sample, this clonotype turned up a few times. The chain recombines TRBV2 with TRBJ2-3; 8 positions agree with TRBD1. Losses at the gene ends were 2 bases for V and 3 bases for J; bases not matched to a gene: 7. CDR1 and CDR2 (germline): SNHLY, FYNNEI. This CDR3 has 16 residues. CDR3 nucleotides: TGTGCCAGCAGTGAACTTCCAGGGGGCTTAACAGATACGCAGTATTTT. It codes for CASSELPGGLTDTQYF.

A single count supports this clonotype. J is TRBJ1-5 and V is TRBV2, with unresolved D. V was clipped by 6 bases and J by 0 bases, with 6 bases between them. Germline V lookup: CDR1 SNHLY, CDR2 FYNNEI. This CDR3 is built from 13 residues. The CDR3 region is CASSSNSNQPQHF. The CDR3, as DNA: TGTGCCAGCAGCAGCAATAGCAATCAGCCCCAGCATTTT.

This clonotype was found once. The V gene is TRBV28, the J gene TRBJ2-7; weak D call: TRBD2 (5 bases). The end of the DNA aligns better with TRBJ2-5, so the J call may be wrong. The germline V gene has CDR1 MDHEN and CDR2 SYDVKM. The CDR3 consists of 14 residues. CDR3 loop: CASSLFQRRETQYF. CDR3 nucleotide sequence: TGTGCCAGCAGTTTATTCCAACGGAGGGAGACCCAGTACTTC.